This T cell receptor (beta chain) stems from a study of T cell responses to AZD1222 COVID-19 vaccine. The assay was immunoSEQ multiplex PCR, and TCRdb's table has in-frame clones only and misses some. The profile shows about 70,000 clones, 70% to 90% of them singletons. The study, taken as a whole, reports: The donor cohort was predominantly white British with a female majority, and clonal diversity may have been underestimated. Spike-specific TCR breadth and depth rose after two AZD1222 doses. Per reports, nearly half of all spike-specific TCRs target regions that are unmutated in variants.

For this clone: Its target is not known.

This TCR was sampled from an adult in good health. Sequencing used peripheral blood, obtained on day 0 of MenACWY control vaccination.

CDR3 protein: CASSFGNSNSPLHF. The CDR3 nucleotides read TGTGCCAGCAGCTTTGGGAATTCAAATTCACCCCTCCACTTT. This rearrangement joins TRBV7-2 to TRBJ1-6; D remains ambiguous. CDR3 length: 14 residues. Trimming stripped 3 bases from V and 7 bases from J, with 10 bases between. Germline loops: CDR1 SGHTA, CDR2 FQGNSA. The variable domain in full, completed from reference TRBV7-2 and TRBJ1-6, reads GAGVSQSPSNKVTEKGKDVELRCDPISGHTALYWYRQSLGQGLEFLIYFQGNSAPDKSGLPSDRFSAERTGGSVSTLTIQRTQQEDSAVYLCASSFGNSNSPLHFGNGTRLTVT.